One sample yielded the 29 T cell receptor beta chains listed below, sequenced in a study of early T cells in non-severe SARS-CoV-2 infection. TCRdb passed the 5' RACE reads through MiXCR, listing each CDR3 protein once. The sample consists of approximately 38,000 distinct CDR3 sequences, 4.7% of them appearing once. Sequences were obtained from whole blood. The receptors derive from an adult who was a healthcare worker with PCR-confirmed SARS-CoV-2 infection or an uninfected control (not recorded which).

This clonotype was picked up a small number of times. The chain uses TRBV20-1 and TRBJ1-4; D possibly corresponds to TRBD1 (5 bases). The germline V gene encodes CDR1 DFQATT and CDR2 SNEGSKA (reference sequence). The CDR3 has 13 amino acids. The V end was cut by 8 bases, the J end by 0 bases, with 10 bases between. The CDR3 sequence is CSLQGATNEKLFF. The CDR3 coding sequence is TGCAGTCTCCAGGGAGCAACTAATGAAAAACTGTTTTTT.

In this sample, this clonotype turned up many times. The rearrangement joins TRBV7-6 to TRBJ2-1; 8 bases line up with TRBD1. Germline-derived CDR1 and CDR2 are SGHVS and FNYEAQ. Trimming at V came to 6 bases and at J to 6 bases, leaving 7 bases not matched to a gene. This CDR3 has 14 amino acids. In DNA, the CDR3 is TGTGCCAGCAGACGGACACAGGGGGGCAATGAGCAGTTCTTC. The encoded protein is CASRRTQGGNEQFF.

Here the CDR3 DNA reads TGTGCCAGCAGTGAATATTCGGGGGACGAAGCTTTCTTT. Translated, it gives CASSEYSGDEAFF. The chain employs TRBV25-1 and TRBJ1-1, with D possibly TRBD1 on 5 matching bases. Germline-derived CDR1 and CDR2 are MGHDK and SYGVNS. The CDR3 runs 13 residues. Trimming pared 0 bases from V and 8 bases from J, leaving 10 bases between.

This clonotype was counted only a few times. The chain joins TRBV14 to TRBJ2-1; D unclear. The CDR3 sequence is 17 residues long. From germline, CDR1 is SGHDN and CDR2 FVKESK. With 0 bases removed from V and 8 bases from J, the gap between germline ends came to 20 bases. CDR3 in amino acids: CASSQESAILGLDEQFF. In DNA, the CDR3 is TGTGCCAGCAGCCAAGAGAGCGCTATCTTGGGCTTGGATGAGCAGTTCTTC.

This chain connects TRBV3-1 to TRBJ2-5; TRBD1 agrees at 8 bases. J lost 5 bases, V lost 1 base, and 3 bases had no gene match. The CDR3 totals 14 residues. Germline V gene data show CDR1 as LGHDT and CDR2 as YNNKEL (reference sequence). CDR3 residues: CASSQGQGFETQYF. DNA for the CDR3: TGTGCCAGCAGCCAAGGACAGGGGTTTGAGACCCAGTACTTC.

In its sample, this clonotype was seen a few times. The genes are TRBV2 and TRBJ2-2; D gene uncertain. Germline V gives CDR1 SNHLY, CDR2 FYNNEI. The CDR3 is made up of 13 amino acids. The germline V and J ends were trimmed by 5 bases and 5 bases, with 9 bases remaining between them. The CDR3 sequence is CASSYIQTGELFF. In nucleotides, the CDR3 is TGTGCCAGCAGTTATATCCAGACCGGGGAGCTGTTTTTT.

This clonotype was observed many times. The chain uses TRBV4-1 and TRBJ2-1; D remains unclear. Trimming cost V 5 bases and J 5 bases, with 13 bases left between them. This CDR3 has 14 residues. The germline V gene encodes CDR1 MGHRA and CDR2 YSYEKL. CDR3 sequence: CASSFIETNNEQFF. The CDR3 DNA follows: TGCGCCAGCAGCTTCATCGAAACTAACAATGAGCAGTTCTTC.

There are many counts of this clonotype. The genes are TRBV7-6 and TRBJ2-2; 7 nucleotides agree with TRBD1. The CDR3 is 16 amino acids. The V and J ends lost 1 base and 3 bases, in that order; junction bases with no gene match: 5. Germline assignment: CDR1 SGHVS and CDR2 FNYEAQ. The CDR3 bases are TGTGCCAGCAGCTTAGGAGGGGGCTCGTACACCGGGGAGCTGTTTTTT. As protein: CASSLGGGSYTGELFF.

In this sample, this clonotype turned up many times. The rearrangement joins TRBV7-2 to TRBJ1-5, with TRBD1 matching over 7 bases. The CDR3 sequence is 17 residues long. The junction had 17 bases not matched to a gene; V was cut back by 6 bases and J by 6 bases. The germline V gene has CDR1 SGHTA and CDR2 FQGNSA. The CDR3 nucleotides are TGTGCCAGCAGTTCTCACGGGGGCGCTAACAGGGGTCAGCCCCAGCATTTT. It yields the protein CASSSHGGANRGQPQHF. Based on the CDR3 plus reference TRBV7-2 and TRBJ1-5, the full variable domain is GAGVSQSPSNKVTEKGKDVELRCDPISGHTALYWYRQSLGQGLEFLIYFQGNSAPDKSGLPSDRFSAERTGGSVSTLTIQRTQQEDSAVYLCASSSHGGANRGQPQHFGDGTRLSIL.

The chain is built from TRBV7-9 and TRBJ1-6, with D unresolved. This CDR3 region has 14 residues. Germline CDR1 is SEHNR and CDR2 is FQNEAQ (reference sequence). V lost 7 bases and J 7 bases, leaving 14 bases between the germline ends. The CDR3 loop is CASNNGPGNSPLHF. CDR3 sequence (DNA): TGTGCCAGCAACAACGGACCGGGGAATTCACCCCTCCACTTT.

The V gene is TRBV19, the J gene TRBJ2-7; 9 bases line up with TRBD2. The ends lost 4 bases at V and 0 bases at J; junction bases unmatched: 7. The CDR3 spans 16 residues. The germline V gene has CDR1 LNHDA and CDR2 SQIVND (reference sequence). The CDR3 DNA follows: TGTGCCAGTAGTAGAACCGGGACTAGCCTCTCCTACGAGCAGTACTTC. Protein sequence: CASSRTGTSLSYEQYF.

This clonotype was detected many times. This chain connects TRBV5-6 to TRBJ2-1; 10 bases fit TRBD2. Germline assignment: CDR1 SGHDT and CDR2 YYEEEE. This CDR3 contains 16 residues. Losses at the gene ends were 1 base for V and 7 bases for J; bases not matched to a gene: 8. In DNA form, the CDR3 reads TGTGCCAGCAGCTTGAGGGCTAGCGGGAGAGCAAATGAGCAGTTCTTC. Amino acids: CASSLRASGRANEQFF.

A few counts support this clonotype. The chain links TRBV28 to TRBJ1-2; D ambiguous. Germline CDR1 and CDR2: MDHEN and SYDVKM. Trimming stripped 5 bases from V and 5 bases from J, with 12 bases between. This CDR3 is built from 13 residues. CDR3 protein: CASSLPDHYGYTF. CDR3 coding DNA: TGTGCCAGCAGTCTCCCCGATCATTATGGCTACACCTTC.

This clonotype has ten or more counts. The gene calls are TRBV20-1 and TRBJ1-5; TRBD1 is a possible D gene (5 bases). Deletions cut 6 bases from V and 5 bases from J, with 14 bases between. The CDR3 totals 13 residues. The germline CDR1 and CDR2 sequences are DFQATT and SNEGSKA (reference sequence). CDR3 region: CSASGQGDQPQHF. In nucleotides, the CDR3 is TGCAGTGCGTCGGGTCAGGGAGATCAGCCCCAGCATTTT.

This clonotype has at least ten counts. The chain joins TRBV29-1 to TRBJ2-6; 8 bases are a match to TRBD1. This CDR3 contains 15 residues. V lost 7 bases and J lost 0; bases outside the gene matches: 5. Germline loops: CDR1 SQVTM, CDR2 ANQGSEA. The CDR3 nucleotides are TGCAGCGCCGGGACAGGAGACTCTGGGGCCAACGTCCTGACTTTC. Translation gives CSAGTGDSGANVLTF.

The chain combines TRBV7-6 with TRBJ2-1; D is tentatively TRBD1 or TRBD2 (6 bases each). Per the germline V gene, CDR1 is SGHVS and CDR2 is FNYEAQ. This CDR3 spans 16 amino acids. V gave up 3 bases and J gave up 4 bases, with 16 bases separating them. The CDR3 DNA follows: TGTGCCAGCAGCTTCGGAGGAGGGGGAAAATACAATGAGCAGTTCTTC. As protein: CASSFGGGGKYNEQFF.

This clonotype was seen repeatedly, ten times or more. The chain employs TRBV7-9 and TRBJ1-6; no clear D. The CDR3 runs 12 residues. Per the germline V gene, CDR1 is SEHNR and CDR2 is FQNEAQ (reference sequence). V was pared by 5 bases and J by 6 bases, with 5 bases between. The CDR3 DNA sequence: TGTGCCAGCAGCGCGATTAATTCACCCCTCCACTTT. It specifies CASSAINSPLHF.

The chain combines TRBV29-1 with TRBJ2-1; TRBD2 aligns across 10 bases. Losses at the gene ends were 6 bases for V and 6 bases for J; bases not matched to a gene: 8. Germline V CDR1 and CDR2: SQVTM, ANQGSEA. This CDR3 has 14 residues. CDR3 loop: CSVQQWTSGNEQFF. In nucleotides, the CDR3 is TGCAGCGTGCAGCAGTGGACTAGCGGCAATGAGCAGTTCTTC.

The gene calls are TRBV10-3 and TRBJ1-2; the D is unclear. This CDR3 region has 10 residues. Germline lookup yields CDR1 ENHRY and CDR2 SYGVKD. V was cut by 10 bases and J by 6 bases, with 9 bases left in between. The CDR3 protein is CATGVDGYTF. DNA for the CDR3: TGTGCCACCGGAGTGGATGGCTACACCTTC.

The genes are TRBV7-2 and TRBJ2-3; 10 nucleotides line up with TRBD2. The CDR3 totals 15 residues. The V and J ends lost 6 bases and 4 bases, in that order; junction bases with no gene match: 7. Germline V gene sequence: CDR1 SGHTA, CDR2 FQGNSA. In DNA form, the CDR3 reads TGTGCCAGCAGTTCGACTAGCGGGCCTTCAGATACGCAGTATTTT. This sequence encodes CASSSTSGPSDTQYF.

This clonotype was counted between two and nine times. The chain is built from TRBV5-4 and TRBJ2-7; D gene uncertain. V lost 1 base and J 2 bases, leaving 10 bases between the germline ends. From germline, CDR1 is SGHNT and CDR2 YYREEE (reference sequence). The CDR3 consists of 14 residues. CDR3 amino acids: CASSLRTVTYEQYF. CDR3 nucleotides: TGTGCCAGCAGCTTGAGGACGGTTACCTACGAGCAGTACTTC.

Many counts were recorded for this clonotype. The chain has TRBV7-9 and TRBJ1-2; D gene unclear. Trimming stripped 5 bases from V and 8 bases from J, with 9 bases between. Germline CDR1 SEHNR, CDR2 FQNEAQ (reference sequence). The CDR3 loop spans 11 amino acids. Written as DNA, the CDR3 is TGTGCCAGCAGCAGAACAGACGGCTACACCTTC. It specifies CASSRTDGYTF.

There are many counts of this clonotype. The chain joins TRBV11-2 to TRBJ2-1, with D perhaps TRBD2 (6 bases). The germline V and J ends were trimmed by 4 bases and 5 bases, with 12 bases remaining between them. The CDR3 covers 14 residues. Germline CDR1 and CDR2: SGHAT and FQNNGV. CDR3 nucleotides: TGTGCCAGCAGCTGGAGGGCGAGAAACAATGAGCAGTTCTTC. It codes for CASSWRARNNEQFF.

In this sample, this clonotype turned up many times. The genes are TRBV10-3 and TRBJ2-2; 9 nucleotides agree with TRBD2. CDR1 is ENHRY and CDR2 is SYGVKD in the germline V gene. The J segment lost 6 bases and the V segment lost 10 bases, leaving 12 bases of the junction unmatched. CDR3 length: 15 residues. CDR3 coding DNA: TGTGCCACCCGAGGGGTAGCGGGAGTTTCCGGGGAGCTGTTTTTT. Its translation is CATRGVAGVSGELFF.

This clonotype was detected only a few times. The genes are TRBV25-1 and TRBJ1-6; D possibly corresponds to TRBD1 (5 bases). This CDR3 region has 16 residues. CDR1 MGHDK and CDR2 SYGVNS come from the germline V gene. V was trimmed by 6 bases and J by 0 bases, leaving 12 bases between them. The CDR3 DNA follows: TGTGCCAGCAGACAGACAGCGAGCTCCTATAATTCACCCCTCCACTTT. Protein product: CASRQTASSYNSPLHF.

The sample holds a few counts of this clonotype. This rearrangement joins TRBV29-1 to TRBJ1-1; no firm D call. The CDR3 loop spans 11 amino acids. Trimming left V 8 bases short and J 5 bases short, with 12 bases between. Germline-derived CDR1 and CDR2 are SQVTM and ANQGSEA. The CDR3 DNA reads as TGCAGCATAAGTACGTTTACTGAAGCTTTCTTT. As protein: CSISTFTEAFF.

In this sample, this clonotype turned up many times. The chain is built from TRBV20-1 and TRBJ2-1, with TRBD1 matching 9 bases. CDR3 length: 14 amino acids. Germline CDR1 DFQATT, CDR2 SNEGSKA (reference sequence). The junction had 6 bases not matched to a gene; V was cut back by 7 bases and J by 2 bases. This CDR3 reads CSEHRGPTYNEQFF. CDR3 bases: TGCAGTGAACACAGGGGGCCGACCTACAATGAGCAGTTCTTC.

The table lists this clonotype with a few counts. This sequence joins TRBV3-1 and TRBJ1-1; tentatively, D is TRBD1 (5 bases). Per the germline V gene, CDR1 is LGHDT and CDR2 is YNNKEL (reference sequence). The CDR3 has 12 amino acids. The V and J ends lost 7 bases and 2 bases respectively, with 8 bases between them. CDR3 DNA: TGTGCCAGCACCCGGGACAACACTGAAGCTTTCTTT. This encodes CASTRDNTEAFF.

At least ten counts were recorded for this clonotype. This sequence joins TRBV24-1 and TRBJ1-4, with a possible D match to TRBD1 (6 bases). This CDR3 comprises 16 residues. V was trimmed by 0 bases and J by 1 base, leaving 8 bases between them. Germline V gene lookup returns CDR1 KGHDR and CDR2 SFDVKD. CDR3 sequence: CATSDLPGQTNEKLFF. The DNA of the CDR3 is TGTGCCACCAGTGATTTGCCGGGACAAACTAATGAAAAACTGTTTTTT.